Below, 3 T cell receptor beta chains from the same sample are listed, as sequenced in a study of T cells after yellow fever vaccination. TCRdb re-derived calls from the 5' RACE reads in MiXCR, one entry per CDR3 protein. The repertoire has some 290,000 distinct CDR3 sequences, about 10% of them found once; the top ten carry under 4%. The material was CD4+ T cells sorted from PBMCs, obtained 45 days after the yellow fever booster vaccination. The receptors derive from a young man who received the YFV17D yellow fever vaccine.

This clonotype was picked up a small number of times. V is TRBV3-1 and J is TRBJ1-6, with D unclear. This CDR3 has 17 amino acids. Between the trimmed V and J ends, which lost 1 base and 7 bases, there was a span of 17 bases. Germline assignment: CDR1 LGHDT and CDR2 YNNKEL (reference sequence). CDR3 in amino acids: CASSQGDPVSSNSPLHF. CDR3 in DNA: TGTGCCAGCAGCCAAGGAGACCCTGTCAGTTCAAATTCACCCCTCCACTTT.

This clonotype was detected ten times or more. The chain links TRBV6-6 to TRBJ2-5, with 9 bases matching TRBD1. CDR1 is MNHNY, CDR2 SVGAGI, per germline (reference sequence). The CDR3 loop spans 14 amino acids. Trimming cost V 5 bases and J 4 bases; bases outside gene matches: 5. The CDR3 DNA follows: TGTGCCAGCAGTATACAGGGGGCGGGAGAGACCCAGTACTTC. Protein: CASSIQGAGETQYF.

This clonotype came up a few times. The CDR3 here is CAWRDNWDQPQHF. CDR3 in DNA: TGTGCCTGGAGAGACAATTGGGATCAGCCCCAGCATTTT. V usage is TRBV30 and J usage is TRBJ1-5; unclear D gene. The CDR3 has 13 amino acids. Germline CDR1 reads GTSNPN; CDR2 reads SVGIG (reference sequence). V dropped 3 bases and J dropped 5 bases, with 11 bases sitting between them. Filled out from reference TRBV30 and TRBJ1-5, the complete variable domain reads SQTIHQWPATLVQPVGSPLSLECTVEGTSNPNLYWYRQAAGRGLQLLFYSVGIGQISSEVPQNLSASRPQDRQFILSSKKLLLSDSGFYLCAWRDNWDQPQHFGDGTRLSIL.